Below are 15 T cell receptor beta chains sequenced from a single sample in a study of CD8 T cells in Susac syndrome. Random hexamers were used to reverse transcribe an amount of roughly 0.45 to 1 ug RNA. TCRdb used MiXCR to reprocess the immunoSEQ multiplex PCR reads, holding one entry per CDR3 protein. The sample yields about 130,000 distinct CDR3 sequences, around 94% seen once. The sequenced sample consisted of CD8+ T cells from PBMCs. These TCRs come from a human donor with Susac syndrome.

The chain is built from TRBV9 and TRBJ2-2, with D maybe TRBD2 (6 bases). V was pared by 1 base and J by 0 bases, with 7 bases between. Looked up from germline, CDR1 is SGDLS and CDR2 is YYNGEE. This CDR3 contains 15 residues. CDR3 protein: CASSVTSPNTGELFF. In nucleotides, the CDR3 is TGTGCCAGCAGCGTAACTAGCCCGAACACCGGGGAGCTGTTTTTT.

The chain carries TRBV11-2 and TRBJ2-1, with D hard to call. In germline, CDR1 is SGHAT, CDR2 FQNNGV. This CDR3 is 13 amino acids long. V was shortened by 3 bases and J by 8 bases, with 11 bases between the two germline ends. CDR3 nucleotide sequence: TGTGCCAGCAGCTTCGTTCCGATAGATGAGCAGTTCTTC. This gives the protein CASSFVPIDEQFF.

The rearrangement links TRBV9 to TRBJ2-1, with 11 bases that match TRBD2. V lost 3 bases, J lost 1 base, and 18 bases stayed unmatched. From germline, CDR1 is SGDLS and CDR2 YYNGEE. There are 21 residues in the CDR3. The CDR3 reads CASSGPLTSGSTAESYNEQFF. In DNA, the CDR3 is TGTGCCAGCAGCGGACCTCTCACTAGCGGGAGTACAGCGGAGTCCTACAATGAGCAGTTCTTC.

This rearrangement joins TRBV12-3 or TRBV12-4 to TRBJ2-7; 9 bases agree with TRBD1. V lost 5 bases to trimming and J lost 4 bases; unmatched junction nucleotides: 12. This CDR3 region has 16 residues. As DNA, the CDR3 is TGTGCCAGCAGTCTACTTGGAACAGGGGGCGGATACGAGCAGTACTTC. Its protein is CASSLLGTGGGYEQYF.

The CDR3 DNA follows: TGTGCCAGCAGCCAAGATGACAGGGGTAGAATCCAAGAGACCCAGTACTTC. This sequence encodes CASSQDDRGRIQETQYF. The chain joins TRBV3-1 to TRBJ2-5; TRBD1 matches 8 bases. J was trimmed by 1 base and V by 0 bases; bases with no gene match: 7. CDR1 LGHDT and CDR2 YNNKEL come from the germline V gene (reference sequence). The CDR3 has 17 amino acids.

V usage is TRBV19 and J usage is TRBJ2-1; D possibly corresponds to TRBD2 (5 bases). CDR1 and CDR2 from the germline V gene are LNHDA and SQIVND (reference sequence). The V and J ends lost 4 bases and 7 bases respectively, with 8 bases between them. CDR3 size: 12 residues. The CDR3 DNA sequence: TGTGCCAGTAGTACCCCGGGGAATGAGCAGTTCTTC. Its translation: CASSTPGNEQFF. Drawing the rest from reference TRBV19 and TRBJ2-1, the complete variable domain is DGGITQSPKYLFRKEGQNVTLSCEQNLNHDAMYWYRQDPGQGLRLIYYSQIVNDFQKGDIAEGYSVSREKKESFPLTVTSAQKNPTAFYLCASSTPGNEQFFGPGTRLTVL.

The sample holds one count of this clonotype. The V call is TRBV12-3 or TRBV12-4, the J call TRBJ2-7, with TRBD1 matching over 7 bases. Germline trimming cut 7 bases from V and 5 bases from J; bases unmatched to any gene: 8. This CDR3 contains 13 residues. This CDR3 reads CASTQTGADEQYF. CDR3 nucleotides: TGTGCCAGCACCCAAACAGGGGCCGACGAGCAGTACTTC.

The V call is TRBV18, the J call TRBJ1-1; no reliable D call. Trimming stripped 0 bases from V and 2 bases from J, with 10 bases between. Germline V gene data show CDR1 as KGHSH and CDR2 as LQKENI. The CDR3 loop spans 15 amino acids. CDR3 residues: CASSPPAAENTEAFF. DNA for the CDR3: TGTGCCAGCTCACCACCGGCTGCGGAAAACACTGAAGCTTTCTTT.

The rearrangement uses TRBV30 and TRBJ1-1; D remains unclear. The CDR3 extends over 13 amino acids. The V gene lost 5 bases and the J gene lost 4 bases, with 14 bases spanning the gap. From germline, CDR1 is GTSNPN and CDR2 SVGIG (reference sequence). The CDR3: CAWGLGGSTEAFF. The CDR3 DNA follows: TGTGCCTGGGGGCTGGGAGGTAGCACTGAAGCTTTCTTT.

This clonotype was picked up one time. The CDR3 is CASTEGVNTEAFF. The CDR3 DNA reads TGTGCCAGCACCGAGGGGGTCAACACTGAAGCTTTCTTT. The rearrangement links TRBV2 to TRBJ1-1, with D maybe TRBD1 (6 bases). The germline V gene has CDR1 SNHLY and CDR2 FYNNEI. The CDR3 is made up of 13 amino acids. The V end lost 7 bases, the J end lost 2 bases, and 11 bases lay between the germline ends. Variable domain in full (rest from reference TRBV2 and TRBJ1-1): EPEVTQTPSHQVTQMGQEVILRCVPISNHLYFYWYRQILGQKVEFLVSFYNNEISEKSEIFDDQFSVERPDGSNFTLKIRSTKLEDSAMYFCASTEGVNTEAFFGQGTRLTVV.

This clonotype was counted a single time. The genes are TRBV7-9 and TRBJ1-1, with D possibly matching TRBD1 (5 bases). Germline V gives CDR1 SEHNR, CDR2 FQNEAQ (reference sequence). The CDR3 loop spans 15 amino acids. The V end was cut by 4 bases, the J end by 1 base, with 13 bases between. In DNA form, the CDR3 reads TGTGCCAGCAGCTCCAAGGACACCGCGAACACTGAAGCTTTCTTT. Amino acid sequence: CASSSKDTANTEAFF.

The chain joins TRBV28 to TRBJ2-7; 7 bases map to TRBD2. The junction had 9 bases not matched to a gene; V was cut back by 3 bases and J by 4 bases. Germline CDR1 and CDR2: MDHEN and SYDVKM. The CDR3 length is 15 residues. The CDR3 sequence is CASSLYQGGPYEQYF. The CDR3, as DNA: TGTGCCAGCAGTTTGTATCAGGGAGGGCCATACGAGCAGTACTTC.

V gene TRBV4-3 combines with J gene TRBJ1-1, with 8 nucleotides matching TRBD1. Germline-derived CDR1 and CDR2 are LGHNA and YSLEER. The V gene end was trimmed by 0 bases and the J gene end by 4 bases; junction bases not matched to a gene: 10. The CDR3 contains 17 residues. DNA of the CDR3: TGCGCCAGCAGCCAAGATGGGGCAGGGGGCGTAGGCACTGAAGCTTTCTTT. It specifies CASSQDGAGGVGTEAFF.

The rearrangement uses TRBV20-1 and TRBJ2-7; TRBD1 matches at 11 bases. This CDR3 comprises 14 residues. Germline CDR1 DFQATT, CDR2 SNEGSKA (reference sequence). Germline trimming cut 6 bases from V and 2 bases from J; bases unmatched to any gene: 6. Here the CDR3 reads CSAEPGQGAYEQYF. The CDR3 DNA reads as TGCAGTGCAGAACCGGGACAGGGGGCCTACGAGCAGTACTTC.

The chain uses TRBV4-2 and TRBJ1-1, with D perhaps matching TRBD1 (5 bases). The CDR3 is made up of 16 amino acids. Trimming removed 0 bases from V and 2 bases from J, with 13 bases in between. CDR1 is LGHNA and CDR2 is YNFKEQ in the germline V gene. In DNA form, the CDR3 reads TGTGCCAGCAGCCAAGAAGGGGCGTGGGTAAACACTGAAGCTTTCTTT. Encoded protein: CASSQEGAWVNTEAFF.